This T cell receptor beta chain was identified during a study of cytomegalovirus exposure and HLA in healthy donors. About the study: Among the roughly 400 genotyped donors, 70% to 85% were placed in the Caucasian-associated ancestry cluster. General study points: Other equally common chains were less clonally expanded than HLA-associated TCR beta chains, a later analysis showed. A likely sequencing artifact accounted for one observed cluster of highly shared sequence variants.

The V and J ends lost 4 bases and 0 bases respectively, with 18 bases between them. Germline V lookup: CDR1 SGHRS, CDR2 YFSETQ. The CDR3 covers 17 residues. Regarding this clone: Its antigen is not identified.

PCR used 60 Vbeta primers and 13 Jbeta primers. Sequenced by immunoSEQ multiplex PCR; TCRdb stores in-frame clones only, minus some. Of under 200,000 clones in the sample, more than 65% are singletons; the top ten hold around 1.3%. What was sequenced was PBMCs. The TCR was taken from a man over 45 in good health and CMV-seropositive. V and J are TRBV5-1 and TRBJ2-3, with D possibly being TRBD2 (6 bases). CDR3 sequence (DNA): TGCGCCAGCAGCCCTGGGGGGACCGGAATTAGCACAGATACGCAGTATTTT. Translating gives CASSPGGTGISTDTQYF.